This T cell receptor beta chain was profiled in a study of technical replicates of blood from a few donors. The CDR3 has 14 residues. The germline V gene has CDR1 LGHNT and CDR2 FRNRAP. V was clipped by 6 bases and J by 9 bases, with 21 bases between them. Clones were sequenced by immunoSEQ multiplex PCR, and TCRdb holds only the in-frame ones, with some missing. The sample holds more than 75,000 clones, about 95% seen once. This receptor was obtained from a human donor in good health. The chain couples TRBV12-5 to TRBJ2-7, with D possibly matching TRBD2 (5 bases). Sequenced material: T cells isolated from PBMCs. CDR3 nucleotide sequence: TGTGCTAGTGGGCTGGGCCTTGAGGGTTCGCCGCAGTACTTC. This codes for CASGLGLEGSPQYF.